These 8 T cell receptor beta chains originate from one sample sequenced in a study of beta chain features in type 1 diabetes. General observations from the study: The study found moderately but significantly shorter TCRB CDR3s in all four CD4+ subsets of Type 1 diabetes patients.

No antigen is known for these receptors. Investigators reverse transcribed all isolated RNA, so they sequenced expressed TCRB transcripts. Here immunoSEQ multiplex PCR was the method, and the copy in TCRdb shows in-frame clones only, minus some. The repertoire holds about 53,000 clones, about 60% seen once, with 0.29% in the top ten. The sample comprised stem cell memory CD4+ T cells from blood. These receptors came from a woman younger than 45 with type 1 diabetes.

This clone was counted a few times. The chain has TRBV6-1 and TRBJ2-5; D ambiguous. The last part of the DNA fits TRBJ2-7 better; the J call may be wrong. Germline V gene sequence: CDR1 MNHNS, CDR2 SASEGT. The CDR3 runs 12 residues. The CDR3 DNA reads TGTGCCAGCAGTGAAGGATGGTACGAGCAGTACTTC. Amino acid sequence: CASSEGWYEQYF.

V usage is TRBV11-3 and J usage is TRBJ2-7; TRBD1 matches at 7 bases. This CDR3 is built from 12 residues. The trim removed 8 bases at V and 3 bases at J, leaving 4 bases unmatched. The germline gives CDR1 SGHNT, CDR2 YENEEA. CDR3 region: CASGRQGYEQYF. The CDR3 bases are TGTGCCAGCGGGCGACAGGGCTACGAGCAGTACTTC.

This clone has a handful of counts. The rearrangement links TRBV19 to TRBJ2-1, with 11 bases aligning to TRBD2. The germline V gene has CDR1 LNHDA and CDR2 SQIVND (reference sequence). Trimming removed 4 bases from V and 6 bases from J; junction bases left unmatched: 5. The CDR3 is 15 residues long. CDR3: CASSKLAGAANEQFF. The CDR3 DNA sequence: TGTGCCAGTAGTAAACTAGCGGGAGCCGCCAATGAGCAGTTCTTC.

This clone was counted a single time. The rearrangement uses TRBV29-1 and TRBJ1-3; a weak D match, TRBD1 (5 bases). Trimming shortened V by 1 base and J by 4 bases, and 11 bases separated the two germline ends. Germline lookup yields CDR1 SQVTM and CDR2 ANQGSEA. The CDR3 sequence is 14 residues long. CDR3 nucleotide sequence: TGCAGCGTTGAAGTCCCGACAGTCGGAAACACCATATATTTT. This sequence encodes CSVEVPTVGNTIYF.

Only a few counts were recorded for this clone. The rearrangement uses TRBV7-6 and TRBJ2-7; 9 bases map to TRBD1. The ends lost 5 bases at V and 6 bases at J; junction bases unmatched: 8. The CDR3 has 14 residues. Germline V CDR1 and CDR2: SGHVS, FNYEAQ. The CDR3 region has the DNA TGTGCCAGCAGCCCCCGGGACAGGGTCTTCGAGCAGTACTTC. It is translated as CASSPRDRVFEQYF.

This chain uses TRBV7-6 with TRBJ2-1, with 11 positions matching TRBD2. The junction had 7 bases not matched to a gene; V was cut back by 2 bases and J by 4 bases. CDR1 and CDR2 from the germline V gene are SGHVS and FNYEAQ. CDR3 length equals 17 residues. This CDR3 reads CASSLSMTSGTYNEQFF. In nucleotides, the CDR3 is TGTGCCAGCAGCTTATCCATGACTAGCGGGACGTACAATGAGCAGTTCTTC.

Only a few counts were recorded for this clone. This chain connects TRBV28 to TRBJ2-7; TRBD2 might be the D (5 bases). Between the trimmed V and J ends, which lost 5 bases and 7 bases, there was a span of 18 bases. The CDR3 runs to 14 residues. CDR1 MDHEN and CDR2 SYDVKM come from the germline V gene. The CDR3 region is CASSVSWGGGEQYF. For the CDR3, the DNA is TGTGCCAGCAGTGTGTCTTGGGGTGGAGGTGAGCAGTACTTC.

V and J are TRBV6-1 and TRBJ2-2, with D possibly matching TRBD1 (6 bases). V was shortened by 4 bases and J by 0 bases, with 12 bases between the two germline ends. This CDR3 comprises 16 residues. Germline CDR1 reads MNHNS; CDR2 reads SASEGT. CDR3 loop: CASSGRTAPNTGELFF. The CDR3 DNA reads TGTGCCAGCAGTGGACGGACAGCACCGAACACCGGGGAGCTGTTTTTT.